These T cell receptor beta chains were read from a single sample in a study of T cells expressing NK-cell markers. TCRdb re-called the 5' RACE reads; one entry per CDR3 protein, DNA not given. Recorded for this sample: 400,000 to 500,000 distinct CDR3 sequences. Sequenced input: blood T cells: a sorted CD56 or NKG2C T cell subset, CD4+ or CD8+ T cells, or bulk PBMC T cells (not recorded which). These receptor sequences come from a woman aged 18 to 75 in good health. CDR3s include the opening cysteine and the closing phenylalanine or tryptophan.

TRBV7-2	TRBJ2-7	CASSSLLEAKYEQYF
TRBV20-1	TRBJ2-3	CSARRSSSTDTQYF
TRBV29-1	TRBJ1-3	CSAVQGWTGNTIYF
TRBV3-1	TRBJ2-1	CASSLQAVLSSGRLDEQFF
TRBV29-1	TRBJ2-6	CSVAEPGANVLTF
TRBV10-3	TRBJ2-3	CAISEGDYSTDTQYF
TRBV4-1	TRBJ2-1	CASSQDPPAGGPNEQFF
TRBV27	TRBJ2-5	CASRLAGTQYF
TRBV18	TRBJ1-2	CASSPLKDYGYTF
TRBV4-3	TRBJ1-4	CASSQEDRSNEKLFF
TRBV15	TRBJ1-4	CATSRDGREILFF
TRBV6-1	TRBJ1-2	CASSRLGGGRANYGYTF
TRBV7-9	TRBJ1-5	CASSLSYFGQEQPQHF
TRBV13	TRBJ2-7	CASTRRVGYEQYF
TRBV7-2	TRBJ2-1	CASSQHRGGGNEQFF
TRBV7-9	TRBJ1-1	CASSLVAANTEAFF
TRBV29-1	TRBJ1-4	CSVVVTAGEKLFF
TRBV29-1	TRBJ1-2	CSVSAAGAPYGYTF
TRBV4-3	TRBJ2-1	CASSQAGSYNEQFF
TRBV18	TRBJ2-1	CASSLGLAGSAAGNEQFF
TRBV16	TRBJ1-1	CASSRVQGNTEAFF
TRBV12-3/TRBV12-4	TRBJ2-1	CASSLDGLAGQFF
TRBV6-1	TRBJ2-4	CASKGGTGVKNIQYF
TRBV10-3	TRBJ2-1	CAISEGTGGTYNEQFF
TRBV20-1	TRBJ2-1	CSARLGGGASEQFF
TRBV11-2	TRBJ2-5	CASSSIRGALARETQYF
TRBV15	TRBJ2-7	CATSREDRVTEQYF
TRBV30	TRBJ2-2	CAWSVAGTGELFF
TRBV5-1	TRBJ2-7	CASSFGGSLYEQYF
TRBV5-1	TRBJ2-7	CASSLETSGRPPYEQYF
TRBV6-5	TRBJ2-1	CATRISYNEQFF
TRBV12-3/TRBV12-4	TRBJ1-1	CASSHGQGWDTEAFF
TRBV7-3	TRBJ1-1	CASSLSPKGTEAFF
TRBV7-9	TRBJ1-4	CASSLGQGGATNEKLFF
TRBV20-1	TRBJ2-5	CSAREGGKETQYF
TRBV28	TRBJ1-5	CASSGGGSQPQHF
TRBV30	TRBJ1-5	CAWSGGGGNQPQHF
TRBV12-3/TRBV12-4	TRBJ1-2	CASNTRGRDKGRDGYTF
TRBV6-1	TRBJ2-5	CASGGTHQETQYF
TRBV5-1	TRBJ2-4	CASSLGSGQQGYF
TRBV3-1	TRBJ2-1	CASSQEEGGYNHEQFF
TRBV24-1	TRBJ2-1	CATSESDFDEQFF
TRBV28	TRBJ1-5	CASSILARTPLQPQHF
TRBV5-1	TRBJ2-1	CASSTIRDRGKNEQFF
TRBV28	TRBJ2-3	CASTHPILADTQYF
TRBV12-3/TRBV12-4	TRBJ2-3	CASSFLGLDTQYF
TRBV20-1	TRBJ1-2	CSARVAYGYTF
TRBV7-9	TRBJ2-5	CASSSGETQYF
TRBV7-7	TRBJ2-5	CASSLAVGGQETQYF
TRBV28	TRBJ1-2	CASSLWGDLDSGYTF